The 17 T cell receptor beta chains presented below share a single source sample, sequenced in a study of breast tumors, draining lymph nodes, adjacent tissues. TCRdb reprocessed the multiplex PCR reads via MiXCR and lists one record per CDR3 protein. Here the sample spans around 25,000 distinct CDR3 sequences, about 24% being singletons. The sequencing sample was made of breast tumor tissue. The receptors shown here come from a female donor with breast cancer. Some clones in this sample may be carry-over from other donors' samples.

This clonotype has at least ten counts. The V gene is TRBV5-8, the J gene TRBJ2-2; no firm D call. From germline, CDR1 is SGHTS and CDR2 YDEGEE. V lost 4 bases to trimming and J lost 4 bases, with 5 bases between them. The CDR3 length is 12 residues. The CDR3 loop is CASSPSTGELFF. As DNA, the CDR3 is TGTGCCAGCAGCCCTAGCACCGGGGAGCTGTTTTTT.

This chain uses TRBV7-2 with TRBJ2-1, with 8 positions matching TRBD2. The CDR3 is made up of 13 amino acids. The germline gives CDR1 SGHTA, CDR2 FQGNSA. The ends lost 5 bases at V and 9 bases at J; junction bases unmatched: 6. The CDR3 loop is CASSPVGGGEQFF. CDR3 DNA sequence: TGTGCCAGCAGCCCCGTCGGGGGGGGTGAGCAGTTCTTC.

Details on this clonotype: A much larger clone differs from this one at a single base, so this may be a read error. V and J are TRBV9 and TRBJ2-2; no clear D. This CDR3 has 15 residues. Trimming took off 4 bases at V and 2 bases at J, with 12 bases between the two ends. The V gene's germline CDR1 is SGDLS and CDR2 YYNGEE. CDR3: CASSPEPPNTGELFF. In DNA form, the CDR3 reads TGTGCCAGCAGCCCAGAACCTCCCAACACCGGGGAGCTGTTTTTT. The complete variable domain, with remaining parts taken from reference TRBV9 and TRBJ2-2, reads DSGVTQTPKHLITATGQRVTLRCSPRSGDLSVYWYQQSLDQGLQFLIQYYNGEERAKGNILERFSAQQFPDLHSELNLSSLELGDSALYFCASSPEPPNTGELFFGEGSRLTVL.

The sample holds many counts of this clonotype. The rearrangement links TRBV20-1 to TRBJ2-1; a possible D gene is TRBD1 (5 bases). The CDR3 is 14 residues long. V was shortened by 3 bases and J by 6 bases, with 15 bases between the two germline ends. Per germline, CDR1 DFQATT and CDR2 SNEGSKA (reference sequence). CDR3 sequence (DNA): TGCAGTGCTAGGGGCCCGTGGGGCTCCAATGAGCAGTTCTTC. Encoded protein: CSARGPWGSNEQFF.

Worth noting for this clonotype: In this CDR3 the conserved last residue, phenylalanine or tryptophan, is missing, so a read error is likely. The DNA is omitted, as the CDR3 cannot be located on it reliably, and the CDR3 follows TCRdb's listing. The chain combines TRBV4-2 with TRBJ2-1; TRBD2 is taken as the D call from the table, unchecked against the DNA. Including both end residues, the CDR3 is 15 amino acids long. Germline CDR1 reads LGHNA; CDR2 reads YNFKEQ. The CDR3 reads CASSQGGSGGYEQFL.

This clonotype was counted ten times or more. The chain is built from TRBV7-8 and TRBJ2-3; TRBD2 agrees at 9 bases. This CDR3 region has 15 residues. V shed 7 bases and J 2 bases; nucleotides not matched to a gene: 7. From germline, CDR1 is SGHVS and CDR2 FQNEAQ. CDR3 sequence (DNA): TGTGCCAGCACTAGACTAGCGGAATTCACAGATACGCAGTATTTT. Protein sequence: CASTRLAEFTDTQYF.

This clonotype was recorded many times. CDR3 in DNA: TGTGCCAGCAGCCAACACATTGTGCGCGGGAGAGCCTACAATGAGCAGTTCTTC. This gives the protein CASSQHIVRGRAYNEQFF. V is TRBV4-2 and J is TRBJ2-1; 7 positions agree with TRBD2. This CDR3 has 18 amino acids. With V trimmed by 2 bases and J by 2 bases, 12 bases remained unmatched. The V gene's germline CDR1 is LGHNA and CDR2 YNFKEQ.

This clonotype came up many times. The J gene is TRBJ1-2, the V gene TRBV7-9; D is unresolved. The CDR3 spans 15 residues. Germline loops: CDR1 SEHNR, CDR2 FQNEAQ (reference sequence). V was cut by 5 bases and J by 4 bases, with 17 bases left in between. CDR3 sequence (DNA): TGTGCCAGCAGCCCCCCCGGGGTAGAAGGCTATGGCTACACCTTC. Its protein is CASSPPGVEGYGYTF.

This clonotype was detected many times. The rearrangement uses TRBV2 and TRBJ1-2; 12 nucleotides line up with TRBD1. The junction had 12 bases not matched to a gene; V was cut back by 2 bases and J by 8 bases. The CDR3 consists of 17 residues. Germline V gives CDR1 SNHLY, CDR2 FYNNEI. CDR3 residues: CASSETVPGQGAVGYTF. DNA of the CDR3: TGTGCCAGCAGTGAAACAGTCCCGGGACAGGGGGCGGTGGGCTACACCTTC.

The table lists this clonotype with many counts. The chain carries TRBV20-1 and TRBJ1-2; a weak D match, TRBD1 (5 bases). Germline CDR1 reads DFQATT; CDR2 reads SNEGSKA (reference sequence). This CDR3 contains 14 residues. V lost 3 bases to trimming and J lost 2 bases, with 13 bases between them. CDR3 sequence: CSASPTGTNYGYTF. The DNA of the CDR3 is TGCAGTGCTAGTCCGACCGGGACCAACTATGGCTACACCTTC.

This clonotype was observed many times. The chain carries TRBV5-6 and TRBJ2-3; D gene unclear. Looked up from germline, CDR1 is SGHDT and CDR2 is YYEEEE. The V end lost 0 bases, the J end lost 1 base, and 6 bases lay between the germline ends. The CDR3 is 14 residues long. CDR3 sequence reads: CASSLGSRTDTQYF. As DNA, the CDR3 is TGTGCCAGCAGCTTGGGATCGCGCACAGATACGCAGTATTTT.

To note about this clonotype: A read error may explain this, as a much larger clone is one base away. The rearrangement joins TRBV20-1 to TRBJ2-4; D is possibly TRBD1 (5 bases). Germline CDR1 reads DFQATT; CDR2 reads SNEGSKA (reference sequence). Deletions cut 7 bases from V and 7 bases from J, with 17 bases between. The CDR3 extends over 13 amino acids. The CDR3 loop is CSDISQGTNIQYF. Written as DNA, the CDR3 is TGCAGTGATATTAGCCAGGGTACGAACATTCAGTACTTC.

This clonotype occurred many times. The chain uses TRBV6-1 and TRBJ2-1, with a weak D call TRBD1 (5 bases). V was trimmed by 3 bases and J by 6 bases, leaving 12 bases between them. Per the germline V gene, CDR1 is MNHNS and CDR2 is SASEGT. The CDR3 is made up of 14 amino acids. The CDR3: CASSDLSRGNEQFF. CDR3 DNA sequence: TGTGCCAGCAGTGATCTATCTAGGGGCAATGAGCAGTTCTTC.

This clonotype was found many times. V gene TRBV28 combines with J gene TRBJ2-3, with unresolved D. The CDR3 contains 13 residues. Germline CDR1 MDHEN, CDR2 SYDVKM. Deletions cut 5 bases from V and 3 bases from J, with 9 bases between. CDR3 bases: TGTGCCAGCAGTATATCCGGGACAGATACGCAGTATTTT. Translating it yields CASSISGTDTQYF.

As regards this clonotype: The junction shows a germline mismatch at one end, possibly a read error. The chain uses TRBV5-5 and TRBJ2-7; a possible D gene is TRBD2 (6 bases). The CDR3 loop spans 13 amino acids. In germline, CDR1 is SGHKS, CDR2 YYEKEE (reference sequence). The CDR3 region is CASSSRLGGEQYF. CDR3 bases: TGTGCCAGTAGCTCTCGACTGGGAGGCGAGCAGTACTTC.

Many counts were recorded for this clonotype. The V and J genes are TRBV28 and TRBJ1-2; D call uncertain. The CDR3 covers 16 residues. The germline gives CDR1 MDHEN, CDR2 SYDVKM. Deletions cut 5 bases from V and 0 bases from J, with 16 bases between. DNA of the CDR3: TGTGCCAGCAGTCCCCCGGGAGTGCCCCCTAACTATGGCTACACCTTC. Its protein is CASSPPGVPPNYGYTF.

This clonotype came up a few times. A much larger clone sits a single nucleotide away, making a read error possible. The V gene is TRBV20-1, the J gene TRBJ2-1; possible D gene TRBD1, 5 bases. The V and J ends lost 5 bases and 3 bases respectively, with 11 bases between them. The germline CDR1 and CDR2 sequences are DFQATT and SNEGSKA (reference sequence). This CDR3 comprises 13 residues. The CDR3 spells CSAGAPRYNEQFF. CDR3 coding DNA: TGCAGTGCTGGGGCCCCCCGCTACAATGAGCAGTTCTTC.